A single sample is the source of the 9 T cell receptor beta chains below, sequenced in a study of CD8+ T cells in alopecia areata. Once RNA had been extracted, it was reverse transcribed into cDNA to act as the sequencing template. Assay used: immunoSEQ multiplex PCR; TCRdb lists only in-frame clones, some missing. This table has 110,000 or so clones, roughly three fifths appearing once. As to treatment: oral pan-JAK inhibitor, 5-10 mg twice daily. The sequenced sample was CD4+ T cells sorted from blood, obtained at week 24, from a patient treated with tofacitinib. The origin of the receptors is a human donor with alopecia areata.

The chain combines TRBV18 with TRBJ1-2; no definite D call. V was clipped by 3 bases and J by 2 bases, with 10 bases between them. Germline-derived CDR1 and CDR2 are KGHSH and LQKENI. The CDR3 totals 14 residues. In nucleotides, the CDR3 is TGTGCCAGCTCACCGAGAAAGGAGAACTATGGCTACACCTTC. It translates to CASSPRKENYGYTF.

The genes are TRBV5-6 and TRBJ1-1; no reliable D call. This CDR3 comprises 13 residues. V dropped 0 bases and J dropped 5 bases, with 8 bases sitting between them. Germline CDR1 SGHDT, CDR2 YYEEEE. CDR3 amino acids: CASSLDGSTEAFF. CDR3 sequence (DNA): TGTGCCAGCAGCTTGGATGGTAGTACTGAAGCTTTCTTT.

The rearrangement joins TRBV7-2 to TRBJ1-2; no reliable D call. Germline V gene sequence: CDR1 SGHTA, CDR2 FQGNSA. V was pared by 5 bases and J by 2 bases, with 12 bases between. The CDR3 contains 14 residues. The CDR3 protein is CASSEGDWNYGYTF. The CDR3 coding sequence is TGTGCCAGCAGCGAAGGAGACTGGAACTATGGCTACACCTTC.

The gene calls are TRBV6-6 and TRBJ1-1, with TRBD1 identical over 7 bases. The V segment lost 7 bases and the J segment 5 bases; nucleotides outside the gene matches: 10. The CDR3 has 14 residues. Germline CDR1 reads MNHNY; CDR2 reads SVGAGI (reference sequence). The CDR3 region is CASIKQGLGTEAFF. The CDR3 DNA is TGTGCCAGCATTAAACAGGGGTTAGGGACTGAAGCTTTCTTT.

The J gene is TRBJ2-6, the V gene TRBV2; TRBD2 is a possible D gene (6 bases). Trimming left V 2 bases short and J 1 base short, with 9 bases between. The CDR3 has 16 residues. Per germline, CDR1 SNHLY and CDR2 FYNNEI. In DNA, the CDR3 is TGTGCCAGCAGTGAATCGGGGGAATCTGGGGCCAACGTCCTGACTTTC. Its protein is CASSESGESGANVLTF.

This clone showed up just a few times. Other DNA sequences in the same sample also yield this CDR3. V is TRBV10-3 and J is TRBJ1-1; possibly TRBD1 for D (6 bases). The ends were cut back, 6 bases at V and 0 bases at J, with 8 bases in the middle. Germline CDR1 and CDR2: ENHRY and SYGVKD. This CDR3 has 13 amino acids. The CDR3 here is CAIRDSMNTEAFF. The DNA of the CDR3 is TGTGCCATCAGGGACAGCATGAACACTGAAGCTTTCTTT.

This clone came up a few times. The CDR3 loop is CSVGVSAGNTIYF. DNA of the CDR3: TGCAGCGTTGGGGTTTCGGCTGGAAACACCATATATTTT. The chain couples TRBV29-1 to TRBJ1-3; no reliable D call. Trimming removed 4 bases at V and 2 bases at J, with 9 bases between. The V gene's germline CDR1 is SQVTM and CDR2 ANQGSEA. The CDR3 covers 13 residues.

J is TRBJ1-2 and V is TRBV27, with 7 bases fitting TRBD1. This CDR3 is 16 amino acids long. From germline, CDR1 is MNHEY and CDR2 SMNVEV (reference sequence). Trimming removed 4 bases from V and 1 base from J; junction bases left unmatched: 9. CDR3 residues: CASSSLTGTVNYGYTF. The CDR3 DNA sequence: TGTGCCAGCAGTTCTCTCACCGGGACAGTTAACTATGGCTACACCTTC.

The rearrangement uses TRBV2 and TRBJ2-5; 10 nucleotides match TRBD2. Germline V gene lookup returns CDR1 SNHLY and CDR2 FYNNEI. The CDR3 is made up of 14 amino acids. The V gene end was trimmed by 7 bases and the J gene end by 4 bases; junction bases not matched to a gene: 6. For the CDR3, the DNA is TGTGCCAGCACCTCCTTAGCGGGGGGAGAGACCCAGTACTTC. Protein product: CASTSLAGGETQYF.